Below are 31 T cell receptor beta chains sequenced from a single sample in a study of T cells in Graves' hyperthyroidism and ophthalmopathy (dated by TCRdb to the late 2010s). Library creation used multiplex PCR. Sequencing was carried out with an Illumina HiSeq 2000. The TCR beta CDR3 regions were amplified from RNA transcripts. A first-round RT-PCR of the TCR CDR3 used the HTBI primer set with the Qiagen OneStep RT-PCR kit. Starting from the raw public reads, TCRdb applied fastp trimming at Q25, assembled clones with MiXCR and retained in-frame beta chains. When rows share a CDR3 protein, they turn into one entry using the most common DNA and genes. This sample lists about 700,000 distinct CDR3 sequences; less than 15% were detected once. In total, the top ten clones hold about 9.4% of the sample. The sequenced sample was blood. The receptor set was obtained from a woman aged 18-29 years with Graves' hyperthyroidism.

This clonotype was counted at least ten times. The chain couples TRBV28 to TRBJ2-2; 10 nucleotides match TRBD1. This CDR3 contains 15 residues. Germline values: CDR1 MDHEN, CDR2 SYDVKM. Trimming took 4 bases from V and 5 from J; bases not matched to a gene: 4. CDR3: CASSYDRGHTGELFF. In nucleotides, the CDR3 is TGTGCCAGCAGTTATGACAGGGGGCATACCGGGGAGCTGTTTTTT.

The gene calls are TRBV6-5 and TRBJ2-1; 9 positions agree with TRBD2. This CDR3 spans 18 amino acids. Germline trimming cut 4 bases from V and 7 bases from J; bases unmatched to any gene: 17. Germline assignment: CDR1 MNHEY and CDR2 SVGAGI. The chain's CDR3 is CASSSTSLSGSHRNEQFF. In DNA form, the CDR3 reads TGTGCCAGCAGTTCCACATCACTTAGCGGGAGCCACCGGAATGAGCAGTTCTTC.

This clonotype has a count of ten or more. V is TRBV7-9 and J is TRBJ2-7; 9 nucleotides line up with TRBD1. The germline gives CDR1 SEHNR, CDR2 FQNEAQ (reference sequence). Trimming removed 4 bases from V and 2 bases from J; junction bases left unmatched: 12. The CDR3 is made up of 17 amino acids. For the CDR3, the DNA is TGTGCCAGCAGCTCGGCCCGAGGACAGGGGAAAGCCTACGAGCAGTACTTC. Its translation is CASSSARGQGKAYEQYF.

The chain joins TRBV2 to TRBJ2-2, with 16 bases matching TRBD2. CDR1 is SNHLY, CDR2 FYNNEI, per germline. The CDR3 is 18 residues long. Trimming removed 8 bases from V and 4 bases from J; junction bases left unmatched: 10. The CDR3 loop is CASSGGTSGRAGTGELFF. Here the CDR3 DNA reads TGTGCCAGCTCCGGGGGGACTAGCGGGAGGGCCGGCACCGGGGAGCTGTTTTTT. Based on the CDR3 plus reference TRBV2 and TRBJ2-2, the full variable domain is EPEVTQTPSHQVTQMGQEVILRCVPISNHLYFYWYRQILGQKVEFLVSFYNNEISEKSEIFDDQFSVERPDGSNFTLKIRSTKLEDSAMYFCASSGGTSGRAGTGELFFGEGSRLTVL.

The V and J genes are TRBV6-6 and TRBJ2-1; a weak D match, TRBD1 (6 bases). The CDR3 covers 15 residues. Germline assignment: CDR1 MNHNY and CDR2 SVGAGI (reference sequence). Trimming took 2 bases from V and 6 from J, leaving 14 bases between them. CDR3 in DNA: TGTGCCAGCAGTTACAGGCAGGGGCTGCTCAATGAGCAGTTCTTC. It is translated as CASSYRQGLLNEQFF.

There are many counts of this clonotype. The genes are TRBV5-1 and TRBJ2-7; no reliable D call. There are 11 residues in the CDR3. Germline V gene lookup returns CDR1 SGHRS and CDR2 YFSETQ. Trimming stripped 4 bases from V and 3 bases from J, with 5 bases between. CDR3 DNA: TGCGCCAGCAGCGCCGACTACGAGCAGTACTTC. This codes for CASSADYEQYF.

This clonotype has a handful of counts. CDR3 loop: CASSPSRFSYNEQFF. The CDR3 region has the DNA TGTGCCAGCTCACCGAGTAGATTTTCCTACAATGAGCAGTTCTTC. The chain couples TRBV18 to TRBJ2-1; D unclear. Germline V gives CDR1 KGHSH, CDR2 LQKENI. The CDR3 extends over 15 amino acids. Trimming took 3 bases from V and 1 from J, leaving 10 bases between them.

This clonotype was seen only a few times. Written as DNA, the CDR3 is TGTGCCAGCAGTATCTCATCTAGTCAGGCCGGGGAGCTGTTTTTT. It is translated as CASSISSSQAGELFF. The V call is TRBV27, the J call TRBJ2-2; no definite D call. Trimming stripped 5 bases from V and 6 bases from J, with 16 bases between. This CDR3 has 15 amino acids. Germline loops: CDR1 MNHEY, CDR2 SMNVEV (reference sequence).

There are a few counts of this clonotype. The chain employs TRBV5-1 and TRBJ1-4; a weak D match, TRBD1 (6 bases). CDR1 is SGHRS and CDR2 is YFSETQ in the germline V gene. The CDR3 loop spans 15 amino acids. Trimming stripped 0 bases from V and 7 bases from J, with 13 bases between. For the CDR3, the DNA is TGCGCCAGCAGCTTGGCGTCGGGGGCAGTTGAAAAACTGTTTTTT. This codes for CASSLASGAVEKLFF.

This clonotype occurred many times. The chain recombines TRBV5-1 with TRBJ2-7, with D tentatively TRBD2 (7 bases). The CDR3 is made up of 14 amino acids. The germline V and J ends were trimmed by 4 bases and 5 bases, with 16 bases remaining between them. Germline V gene lookup returns CDR1 SGHRS and CDR2 YFSETQ. CDR3 coding DNA: TGCGCCAGCAGCCTTACAGGGAGGGAAAACGAGCAGTACTTC. It codes for CASSLTGRENEQYF.

This clonotype was counted at least ten times. This rearrangement joins TRBV27 to TRBJ2-1; 7 bases are shared with TRBD1. The junction had 8 bases not matched to a gene; V was cut back by 7 bases and J by 2 bases. The CDR3 runs to 15 residues. Looked up from germline, CDR1 is MNHEY and CDR2 is SMNVEV (reference sequence). This chain's CDR3 is CASKARDRAYNEQFF. DNA of the CDR3: TGTGCCAGCAAAGCCCGGGACAGAGCCTACAATGAGCAGTTCTTC.

This clonotype was counted only a few times. The V gene is TRBV6-2 or TRBV6-3, the J gene TRBJ1-1, with D hard to call. With 5 bases removed from V and 3 bases from J, the gap between germline ends came to 13 bases. Per germline, CDR1 MNHEY and CDR2 SVGEGT. The CDR3 spans 14 residues. Here the CDR3 DNA reads TGTGCCAGCAGTACCTACACCGGCGACACTGAAGCTTTCTTT. Translated, it gives CASSTYTGDTEAFF.

This clonotype came up many times. The genes are TRBV13 and TRBJ2-3, with D possibly being TRBD2 (5 bases). Germline CDR1 is PRHDT and CDR2 is FYEKMQ (reference sequence). V lost 1 base to trimming and J lost 4 bases, with 9 bases between them. The CDR3 contains 14 residues. For the CDR3, the DNA is TGTGCCAGCAGCTTAGATACAGCGGCAGATACGCAGTATTTT. Encoded protein: CASSLDTAADTQYF.

The chain recombines TRBV27 with TRBJ2-1; D unresolved. This CDR3 has 12 residues. The germline V and J ends were trimmed by 4 bases and 9 bases, with 10 bases remaining between them. Germline lookup yields CDR1 MNHEY and CDR2 SMNVEV (reference sequence). The CDR3 DNA sequence: TGTGCCAGCAGTTCCTGGAAAGGTGAGCAGTTCTTC. It yields the protein CASSSWKGEQFF.

This clonotype was recorded many times. This chain uses TRBV20-1 with TRBJ2-4, with D possibly TRBD1 on 5 matching bases. The germline V gene encodes CDR1 DFQATT and CDR2 SNEGSKA (reference sequence). V lost 0 bases and J 1 base, leaving 13 bases between the germline ends. This CDR3 comprises 16 residues. The CDR3: CSAREGVGAAKNIQYF. CDR3 bases: TGCAGTGCTAGAGAAGGGGTAGGGGCGGCCAAAAACATTCAGTACTTC.

The rearrangement joins TRBV6-6 to TRBJ1-1, with 11 positions matching TRBD1. Germline V lookup: CDR1 MNHNY, CDR2 SVGAGI (reference sequence). The CDR3 is made up of 17 amino acids. Trimming at V came to 2 bases and at J to 1 base, leaving 6 bases not matched to a gene. The CDR3 loop is CASSYAAGQGANTEAFF. Here the CDR3 DNA reads TGTGCCAGCAGTTACGCCGCCGGACAGGGGGCGAACACTGAAGCTTTCTTT.

The chain uses TRBV20-1 and TRBJ1-3, with unresolved D. CDR3 length: 15 amino acids. Trimming stripped 0 bases from V and 0 bases from J, with 9 bases between. Germline CDR1 reads DFQATT; CDR2 reads SNEGSKA (reference sequence). The CDR3 reads CSARDNGSSGNTIYF. CDR3 in DNA: TGCAGTGCTAGAGATAACGGAAGCTCTGGAAACACCATATATTTT.

This clonotype occurred many times. The CDR3 protein is CASSLMIAGDTDTQYF. Here the CDR3 DNA reads TGTGCCAGCAGCCTGATGATAGCGGGAGACACAGATACGCAGTATTTT. V gene TRBV7-2 combines with J gene TRBJ2-3; 9 bases are shared with TRBD2. The V gene's germline CDR1 is SGHTA and CDR2 FQGNSA. CDR3 length: 16 residues. V lost 5 bases, J lost 2 bases, and 8 bases stayed unmatched. The variable domain in full, with the rest retrieved from reference TRBV7-2 and TRBJ2-3, is GAGVSQSPSNKVTEKGKDVELRCDPISGHTALYWYRQSLGQGLEFLIYFQGNSAPDKSGLPSDRFSAERTGGSVSTLTIQRTQQEDSAVYLCASSLMIAGDTDTQYFGPGTRLTVL.

This rearrangement joins TRBV10-3 to TRBJ1-2; no clear D gene. Germline values: CDR1 ENHRY, CDR2 SYGVKD. V dropped 0 bases and J dropped 2 bases, with 7 bases sitting between them. This CDR3 comprises 14 residues. The CDR3 here is CAISESNENYGYTF. The CDR3 DNA follows: TGTGCCATCAGTGAGTCGAATGAAAACTATGGCTACACCTTC.

The chain uses TRBV6-1 and TRBJ2-3; 10 bases agree with TRBD1. CDR3 length: 15 residues. Germline V gene sequence: CDR1 MNHNS, CDR2 SASEGT. V was clipped by 5 bases and J by 5 bases; unmatched bases: 7. CDR3 residues: CASSIDRGLKDTQYF. In nucleotides, the CDR3 is TGTGCCAGCAGTATAGACAGGGGGCTAAAAGATACGCAGTATTTT.

The sample holds a few counts of this clonotype. V gene TRBV6-5 combines with J gene TRBJ2-7; 8 bases map to TRBD2. Losses at the gene ends were 2 bases for V and 0 bases for J; bases not matched to a gene: 9. CDR1 is MNHEY and CDR2 is SVGAGI in the germline V gene. The CDR3 length is 17 residues. CDR3 sequence reads: CASSYLPSSGSSYEQYF. The CDR3 DNA reads TGTGCCAGCAGTTACCTCCCATCCAGCGGGAGCTCCTACGAGCAGTACTTC.

This clonotype was counted at least ten times. The chain is built from TRBV6-1 and TRBJ1-1; no firm D call. The V and J ends lost 6 bases and 3 bases respectively, with 11 bases between them. The CDR3 totals 13 residues. The germline gives CDR1 MNHNS, CDR2 SASEGT. CDR3 residues: CASRIRSDTEAFF. The CDR3 region has the DNA TGTGCCAGCAGAATTCGATCGGACACTGAAGCTTTCTTT.

This clonotype was picked up a small number of times. The chain couples TRBV30 to TRBJ1-5; D not certain. The CDR3 totals 14 residues. Trimming shortened V by 2 bases and J by 6 bases, and 14 bases separated the two germline ends. Germline loops: CDR1 GTSNPN, CDR2 SVGIG (reference sequence). The CDR3 bases are TGTGCCTGGAGTCTACCGTTAATGGGTCAGCCCCAGCATTTT. It yields the protein CAWSLPLMGQPQHF.

The gene calls are TRBV20-1 and TRBJ1-4, with 8 positions matching TRBD1. Germline lookup yields CDR1 DFQATT and CDR2 SNEGSKA (reference sequence). Unmatched junction bases numbered 2, after V lost 3 bases and J lost 8 bases. This CDR3 is 12 amino acids long. In DNA form, the CDR3 reads TGCAGTGCTAGTGGACAGGGAGAAAAACTGTTTTTT. Protein product: CSASGQGEKLFF.

This clonotype came up many times. The chain couples TRBV6-2 or TRBV6-3 to TRBJ2-5; no clear D. The CDR3 consists of 14 residues. CDR1 and CDR2 (germline): MNHEY, SVGEGT. The ends were cut back, 2 bases at V and 6 bases at J, with 13 bases in the middle. The CDR3 is CASSYLGPSQTQYF. For the CDR3, the DNA is TGTGCCAGCAGTTACCTCGGCCCAAGCCAGACCCAGTACTTC.

This clonotype was counted only a few times. This chain links TRBV4-3 with TRBJ1-4; D gene uncertain. This CDR3 has 16 residues. With 4 bases removed from V and 4 bases from J, the gap between germline ends came to 16 bases. Germline V gene sequence: CDR1 LGHNA, CDR2 YSLEER. CDR3 amino acids: CASSPQIGRFNEKLFF. The CDR3 nucleotides read TGCGCCAGCAGCCCACAGATCGGCAGGTTTAATGAAAAACTGTTTTTT.

The rearrangement uses TRBV5-1 and TRBJ2-5; D is ambiguous. This CDR3 spans 15 amino acids. Germline CDR1 reads SGHRS; CDR2 reads YFSETQ. V lost 0 bases and J 2 bases, leaving 11 bases between the germline ends. CDR3 nucleotide sequence: TGCGCCAGCAGCTTGGCCGGGTGGGGTCAAGAGACCCAGTACTTC. Its translation is CASSLAGWGQETQYF.

A remark on this clonotype: A read error may produce the germline difference seen at one junction end. J is TRBJ2-1 and V is TRBV24-1, with a weak D call TRBD2 (6 bases). Germline V lookup: CDR1 KGHDR, CDR2 SFDVKD. The CDR3 has 16 amino acids. CDR3 amino acids: CATSDDSGSSHNEQFF. DNA of the CDR3: TGTGCCACCAGTGATGATAGCGGTAGCTCCCACAATGAGCAGTTCTTC.

Many counts were recorded for this clonotype. The rearrangement uses TRBV27 and TRBJ2-7; TRBD1 matches 9 bases. The junction had 10 bases not matched to a gene; V was cut back by 5 bases and J by 5 bases. Per germline, CDR1 MNHEY and CDR2 SMNVEV (reference sequence). CDR3 size: 15 residues. The DNA of the CDR3 is TGTGCCAGCAGTCATAACCGGGACAGGGCCCACGAGCAGTACTTC. This translates into CASSHNRDRAHEQYF.

Remarks on this clonotype: It may be a read error: a sequence one base away is much more abundant. This chain uses TRBV28 with TRBJ2-7; possibly TRBD1 for D (5 bases). Germline V gene sequence: CDR1 MDHEN, CDR2 SYDVKM. This CDR3 has 16 residues. CDR3 region: CAGSLSGRVPSYEQYF. CDR3 nucleotide sequence: TGTGCCGGCAGTTTATCGGGCAGGGTCCCCTCCTACGAGCAGTACTTC.

The rearrangement uses TRBV20-1 and TRBJ2-7, with 8 bases matching TRBD1. There are 13 residues in the CDR3. J lost 7 bases, V lost 6 bases, and 11 bases had no gene match. CDR1 DFQATT and CDR2 SNEGSKA come from the germline V gene (reference sequence). In DNA form, the CDR3 reads TGCAGTGCCGACCAGGGGGCTTCGGGAGAGCAGTACTTC. Its protein product is CSADQGASGEQYF.